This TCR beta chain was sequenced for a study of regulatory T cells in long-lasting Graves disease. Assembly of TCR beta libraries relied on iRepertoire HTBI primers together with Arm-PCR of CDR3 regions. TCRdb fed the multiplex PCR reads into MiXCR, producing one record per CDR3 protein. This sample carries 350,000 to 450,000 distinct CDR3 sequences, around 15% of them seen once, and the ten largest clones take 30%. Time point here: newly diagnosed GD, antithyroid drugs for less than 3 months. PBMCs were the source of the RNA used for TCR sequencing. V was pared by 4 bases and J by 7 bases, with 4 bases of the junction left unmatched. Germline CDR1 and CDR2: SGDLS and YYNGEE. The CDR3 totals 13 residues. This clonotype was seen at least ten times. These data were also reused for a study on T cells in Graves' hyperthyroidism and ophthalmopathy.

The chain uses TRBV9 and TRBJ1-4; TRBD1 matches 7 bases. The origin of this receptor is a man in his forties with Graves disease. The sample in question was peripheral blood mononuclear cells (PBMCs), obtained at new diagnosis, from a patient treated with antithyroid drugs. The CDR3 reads CASSPGGSEKLFF. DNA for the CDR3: TGTGCCAGCAGCCCAGGGGGGAGTGAAAAACTGTTTTTT.